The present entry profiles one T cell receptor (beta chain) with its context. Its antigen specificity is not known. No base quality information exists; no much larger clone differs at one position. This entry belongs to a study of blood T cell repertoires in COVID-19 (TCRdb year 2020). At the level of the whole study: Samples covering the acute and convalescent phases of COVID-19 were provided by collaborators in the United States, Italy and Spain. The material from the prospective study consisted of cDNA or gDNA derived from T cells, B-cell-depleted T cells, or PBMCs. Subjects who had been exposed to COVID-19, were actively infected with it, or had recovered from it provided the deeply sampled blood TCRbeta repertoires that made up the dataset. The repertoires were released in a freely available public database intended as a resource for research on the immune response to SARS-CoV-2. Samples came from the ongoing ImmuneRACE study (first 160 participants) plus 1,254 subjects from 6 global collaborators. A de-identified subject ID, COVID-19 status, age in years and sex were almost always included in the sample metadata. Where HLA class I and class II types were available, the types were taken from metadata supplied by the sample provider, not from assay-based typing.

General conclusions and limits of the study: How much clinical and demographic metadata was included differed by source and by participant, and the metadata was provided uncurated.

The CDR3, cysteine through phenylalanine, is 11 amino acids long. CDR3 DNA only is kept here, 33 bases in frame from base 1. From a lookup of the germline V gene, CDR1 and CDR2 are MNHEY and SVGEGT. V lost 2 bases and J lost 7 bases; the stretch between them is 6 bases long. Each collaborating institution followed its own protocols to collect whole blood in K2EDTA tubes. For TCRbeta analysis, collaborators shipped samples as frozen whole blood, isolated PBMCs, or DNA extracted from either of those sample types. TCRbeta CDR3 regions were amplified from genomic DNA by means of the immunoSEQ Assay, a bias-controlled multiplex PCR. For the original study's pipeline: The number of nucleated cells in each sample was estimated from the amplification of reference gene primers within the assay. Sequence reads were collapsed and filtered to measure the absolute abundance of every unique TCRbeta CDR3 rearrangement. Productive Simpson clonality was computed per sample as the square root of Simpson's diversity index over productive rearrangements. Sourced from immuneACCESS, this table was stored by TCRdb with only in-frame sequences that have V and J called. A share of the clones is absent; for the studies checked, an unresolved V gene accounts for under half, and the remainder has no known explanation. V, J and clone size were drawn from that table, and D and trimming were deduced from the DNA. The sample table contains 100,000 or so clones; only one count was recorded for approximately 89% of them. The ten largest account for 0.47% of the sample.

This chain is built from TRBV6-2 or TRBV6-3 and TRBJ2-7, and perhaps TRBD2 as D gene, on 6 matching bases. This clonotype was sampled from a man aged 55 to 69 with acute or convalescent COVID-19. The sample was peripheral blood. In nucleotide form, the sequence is TGTGCCAGCAGTTACCGGGGGGAGCAGTACTTC. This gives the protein CASSYRGEQYF.